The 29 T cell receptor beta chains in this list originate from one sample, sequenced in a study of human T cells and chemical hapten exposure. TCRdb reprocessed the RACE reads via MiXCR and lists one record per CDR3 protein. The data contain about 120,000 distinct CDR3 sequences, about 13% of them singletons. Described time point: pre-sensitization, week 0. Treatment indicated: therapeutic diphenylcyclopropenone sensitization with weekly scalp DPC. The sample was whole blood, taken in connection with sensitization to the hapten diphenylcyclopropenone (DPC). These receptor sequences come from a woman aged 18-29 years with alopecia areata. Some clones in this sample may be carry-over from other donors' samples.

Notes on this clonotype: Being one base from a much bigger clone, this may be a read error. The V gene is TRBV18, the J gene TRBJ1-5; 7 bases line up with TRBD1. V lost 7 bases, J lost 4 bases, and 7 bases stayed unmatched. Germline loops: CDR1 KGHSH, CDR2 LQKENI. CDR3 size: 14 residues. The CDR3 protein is CASLMSGGNQPQHF. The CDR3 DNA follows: TGTGCCAGCTTAATGTCAGGGGGAAATCAGCCCCAGCATTTT.

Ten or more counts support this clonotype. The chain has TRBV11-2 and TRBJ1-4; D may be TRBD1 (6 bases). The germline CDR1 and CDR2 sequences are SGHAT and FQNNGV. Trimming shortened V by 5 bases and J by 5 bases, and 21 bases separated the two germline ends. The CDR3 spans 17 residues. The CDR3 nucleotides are TGTGCCAGCAGCCACGGGGGCACGCAGGGGTCGAATGAAAAACTGTTTTTT. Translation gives CASSHGGTQGSNEKLFF. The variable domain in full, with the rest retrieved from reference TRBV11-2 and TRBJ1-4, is EAGVAQSPRYKIIEKRQSVAFWCNPISGHATLYWYQQILGQGPKLLIQFQNNGVVDDSQLPKDRFSAERLKGVDSTLKIQPAKLEDSAVYLCASSHGGTQGSNEKLFFGSGTQLSVL.

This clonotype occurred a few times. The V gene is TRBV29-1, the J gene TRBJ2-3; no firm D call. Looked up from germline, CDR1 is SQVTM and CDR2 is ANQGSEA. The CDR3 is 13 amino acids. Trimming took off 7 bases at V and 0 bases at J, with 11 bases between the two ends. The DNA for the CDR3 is TGCAGCGCCAAACAGTCTAGCACAGATACGCAGTATTTT. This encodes CSAKQSSTDTQYF.

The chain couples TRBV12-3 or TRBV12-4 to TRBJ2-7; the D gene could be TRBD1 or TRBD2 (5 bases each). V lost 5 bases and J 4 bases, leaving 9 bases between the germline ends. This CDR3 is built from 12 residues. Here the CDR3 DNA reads TGTGCCAGCAGTCCGGGACGGTACGAGCAGTACTTC. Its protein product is CASSPGRYEQYF.

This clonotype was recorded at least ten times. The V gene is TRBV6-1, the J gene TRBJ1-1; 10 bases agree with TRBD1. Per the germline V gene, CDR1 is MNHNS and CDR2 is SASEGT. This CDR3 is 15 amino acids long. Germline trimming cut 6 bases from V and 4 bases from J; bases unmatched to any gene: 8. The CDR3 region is CASSLKRTGGTEAFF. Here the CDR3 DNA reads TGTGCCAGCAGCTTAAAACGGACAGGGGGCACTGAAGCTTTCTTT.

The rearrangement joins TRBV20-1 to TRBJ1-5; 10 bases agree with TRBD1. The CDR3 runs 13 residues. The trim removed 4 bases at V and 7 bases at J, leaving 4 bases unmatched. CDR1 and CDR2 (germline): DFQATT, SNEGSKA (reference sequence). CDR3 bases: TGCAGTGCTAAGACAGGGGGCGGGCAGCCCCAGCATTTT. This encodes CSAKTGGGQPQHF.

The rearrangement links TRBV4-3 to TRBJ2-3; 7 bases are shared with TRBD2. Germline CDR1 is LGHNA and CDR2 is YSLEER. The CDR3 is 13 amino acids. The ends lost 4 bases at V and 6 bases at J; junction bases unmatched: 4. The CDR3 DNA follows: TGCGCCAGCAGCCCGGGGGGTTCCGATACGCAGTATTTT. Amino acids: CASSPGGSDTQYF.

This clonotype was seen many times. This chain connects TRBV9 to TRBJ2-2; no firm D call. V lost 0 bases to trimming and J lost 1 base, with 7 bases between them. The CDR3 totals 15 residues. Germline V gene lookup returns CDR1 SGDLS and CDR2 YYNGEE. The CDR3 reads CASSVEARNTGELFF. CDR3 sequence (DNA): TGTGCCAGCAGCGTAGAGGCTCGGAACACCGGGGAGCTGTTTTTT. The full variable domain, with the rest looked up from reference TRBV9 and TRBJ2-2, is DSGVTQTPKHLITATGQRVTLRCSPRSGDLSVYWYQQSLDQGLQFLIQYYNGEERAKGNILERFSAQQFPDLHSELNLSSLELGDSALYFCASSVEARNTGELFFGEGSRLTVL.

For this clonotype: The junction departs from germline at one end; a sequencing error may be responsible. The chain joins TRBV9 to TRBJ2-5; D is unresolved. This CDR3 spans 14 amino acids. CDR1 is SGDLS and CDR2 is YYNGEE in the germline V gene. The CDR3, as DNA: TGTGCCAGCAACGTAGTTTCGAGCGCAGAGACCCAGTACTTC. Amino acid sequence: CASNVVSSAETQYF.

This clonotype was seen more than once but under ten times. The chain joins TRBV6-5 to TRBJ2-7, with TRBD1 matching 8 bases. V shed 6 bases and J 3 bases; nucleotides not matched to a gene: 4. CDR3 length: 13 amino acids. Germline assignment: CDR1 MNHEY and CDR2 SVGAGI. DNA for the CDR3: TGTGCCAGCAGGCGACAGGGGAGCTACGAGCAGTACTTC. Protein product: CASRRQGSYEQYF.

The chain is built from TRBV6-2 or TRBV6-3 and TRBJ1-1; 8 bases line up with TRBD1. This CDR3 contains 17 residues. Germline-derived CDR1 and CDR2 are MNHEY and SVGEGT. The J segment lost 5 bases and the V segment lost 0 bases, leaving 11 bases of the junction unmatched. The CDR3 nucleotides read TGTGCCAGCAGTTACTCGAAGTTAACAGGGGGGTGGACTGAAGCTTTCTTT. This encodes CASSYSKLTGGWTEAFF.

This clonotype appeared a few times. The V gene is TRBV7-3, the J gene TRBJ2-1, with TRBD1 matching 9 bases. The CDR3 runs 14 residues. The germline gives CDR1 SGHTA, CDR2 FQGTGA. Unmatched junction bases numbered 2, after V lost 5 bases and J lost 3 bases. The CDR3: CASSRDRVYNEQFF. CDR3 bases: TGTGCCAGCAGCCGGGACAGGGTCTACAATGAGCAGTTCTTC.

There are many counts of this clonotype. CDR3 nucleotides: TGCGCCAGCAGCTCGGACTCCACAGATACGCAGTATTTT. Its protein product is CASSSDSTDTQYF. The chain is built from TRBV5-1 and TRBJ2-3; D is perhaps TRBD2 (5 bases). This CDR3 has 13 amino acids. Germline assignment: CDR1 SGHRS and CDR2 YFSETQ. Trimming took off 3 bases at V and 2 bases at J, with 7 bases between the two ends. Variable domain in full (rest from reference TRBV5-1 and TRBJ2-3): KAGVTQTPRYLIKTRGQQVTLSCSPISGHRSVSWYQQTPGQGLQFLFEYFSETQRNKGNFPGRFSGRQFSNSRSEMNVSTLELGDSALYLCASSSDSTDTQYFGPGTRLTVL.

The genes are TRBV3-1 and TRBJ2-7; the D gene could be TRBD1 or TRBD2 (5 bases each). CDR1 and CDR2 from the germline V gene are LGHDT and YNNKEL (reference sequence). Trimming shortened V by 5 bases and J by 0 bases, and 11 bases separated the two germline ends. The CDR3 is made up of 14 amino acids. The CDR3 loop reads CASSNMGTSYEQYF. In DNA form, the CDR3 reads TGTGCCAGCAGCAATATGGGGACCTCCTACGAGCAGTACTTC.

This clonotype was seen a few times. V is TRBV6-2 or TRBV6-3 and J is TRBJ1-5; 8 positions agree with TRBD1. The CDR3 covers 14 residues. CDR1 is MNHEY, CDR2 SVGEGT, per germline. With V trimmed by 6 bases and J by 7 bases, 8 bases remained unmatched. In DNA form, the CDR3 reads TGTGCCAGCAGACGGACAGGGTATGAGCAGCCCCAGCATTTT. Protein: CASRRTGYEQPQHF.

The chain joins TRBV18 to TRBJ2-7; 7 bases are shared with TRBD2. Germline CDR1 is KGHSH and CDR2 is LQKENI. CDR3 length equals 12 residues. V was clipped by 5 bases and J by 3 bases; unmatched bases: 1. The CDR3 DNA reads TGTGCCAGCTCAGGGGGGGACTACGAGCAGTACTTC. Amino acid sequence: CASSGGDYEQYF.

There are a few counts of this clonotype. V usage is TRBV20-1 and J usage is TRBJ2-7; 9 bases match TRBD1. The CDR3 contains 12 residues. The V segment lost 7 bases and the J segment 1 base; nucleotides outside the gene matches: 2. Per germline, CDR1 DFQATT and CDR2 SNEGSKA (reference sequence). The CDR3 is CSGTGESYEQYF. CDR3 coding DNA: TGCAGTGGGACAGGGGAGTCCTACGAGCAGTACTTC.

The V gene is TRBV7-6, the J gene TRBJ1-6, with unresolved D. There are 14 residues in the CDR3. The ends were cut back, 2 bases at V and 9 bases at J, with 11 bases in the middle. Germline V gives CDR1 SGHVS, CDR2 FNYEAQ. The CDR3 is CASSLNPISSPLHF. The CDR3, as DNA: TGTGCCAGCAGCTTAAATCCGATCAGTTCACCCCTCCACTTT.

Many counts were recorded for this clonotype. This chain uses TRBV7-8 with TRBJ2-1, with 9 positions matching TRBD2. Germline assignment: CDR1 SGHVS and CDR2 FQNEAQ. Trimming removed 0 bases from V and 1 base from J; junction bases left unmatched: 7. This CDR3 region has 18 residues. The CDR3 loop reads CASSLASDSGGSYNEQFF. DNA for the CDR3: TGTGCCAGCAGCTTAGCCTCGGATAGCGGGGGATCCTACAATGAGCAGTTCTTC.

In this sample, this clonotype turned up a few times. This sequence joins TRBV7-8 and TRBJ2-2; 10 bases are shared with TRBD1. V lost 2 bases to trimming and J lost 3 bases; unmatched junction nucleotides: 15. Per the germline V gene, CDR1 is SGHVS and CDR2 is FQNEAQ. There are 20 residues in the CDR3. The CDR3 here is CASSLWAGTGVRVDTGELFF. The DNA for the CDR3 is TGTGCCAGCAGCTTATGGGCCGGGACAGGGGTACGGGTTGACACCGGGGAGCTGTTTTTT. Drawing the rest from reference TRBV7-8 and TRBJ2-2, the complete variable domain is GAGVSQSPRYKVAKRGQDVALRCDPISGHVSLFWYQQALGQGPEFLTYFQNEAQLDKSGLPSDRFFAERPEGSVSTLKIQRTQQEDSAVYLCASSLWAGTGVRVDTGELFFGEGSRLTVL.

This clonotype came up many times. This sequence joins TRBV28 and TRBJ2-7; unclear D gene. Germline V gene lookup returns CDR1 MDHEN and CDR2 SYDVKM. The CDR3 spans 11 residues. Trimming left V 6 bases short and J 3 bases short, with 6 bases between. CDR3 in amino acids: CASSPYYEQYF. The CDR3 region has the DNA TGTGCCAGCAGCCCCTACTACGAGCAGTACTTC.

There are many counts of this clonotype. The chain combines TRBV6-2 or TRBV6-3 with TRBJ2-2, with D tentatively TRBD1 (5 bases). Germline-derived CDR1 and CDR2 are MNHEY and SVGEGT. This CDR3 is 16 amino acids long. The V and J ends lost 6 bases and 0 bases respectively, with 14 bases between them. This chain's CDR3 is CASSPRTISNTGELFF. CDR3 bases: TGTGCCAGCAGCCCCCGGACAATTTCGAACACCGGGGAGCTGTTTTTT.

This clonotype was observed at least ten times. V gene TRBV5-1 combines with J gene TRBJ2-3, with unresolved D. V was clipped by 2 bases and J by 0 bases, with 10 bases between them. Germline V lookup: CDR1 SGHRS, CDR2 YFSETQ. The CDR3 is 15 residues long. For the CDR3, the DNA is TGCGCCAGCAGCTTTCGAGTTTCTAGCACAGATACGCAGTATTTT. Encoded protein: CASSFRVSSTDTQYF. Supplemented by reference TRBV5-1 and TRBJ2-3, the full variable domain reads KAGVTQTPRYLIKTRGQQVTLSCSPISGHRSVSWYQQTPGQGLQFLFEYFSETQRNKGNFPGRFSGRQFSNSRSEMNVSTLELGDSALYLCASSFRVSSTDTQYFGPGTRLTVL.

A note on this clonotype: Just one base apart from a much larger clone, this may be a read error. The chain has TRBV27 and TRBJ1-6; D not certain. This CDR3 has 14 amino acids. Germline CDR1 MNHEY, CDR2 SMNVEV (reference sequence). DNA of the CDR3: TGTGCCAGCAGTTCCGGCGCCTGGGCTTCACCCCTCTACTTT. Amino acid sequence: CASSSGAWASPLYF.

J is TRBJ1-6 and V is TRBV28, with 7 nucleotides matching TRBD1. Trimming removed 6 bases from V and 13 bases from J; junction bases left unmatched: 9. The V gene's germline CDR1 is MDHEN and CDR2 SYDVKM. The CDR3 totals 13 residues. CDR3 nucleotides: TGTGCCAGCAGCTACAACAGGGACAGCCCCCTCCACTTT. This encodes CASSYNRDSPLHF.

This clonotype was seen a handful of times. As DNA, the CDR3 is TGTGCCAGCAGTTACCGGGAGGACACCATATATTTT. As protein: CASSYREDTIYF. This chain uses TRBV6-6 with TRBJ1-3; D unclear. Looked up from germline, CDR1 is MNHNY and CDR2 is SVGAGI (reference sequence). V lost 2 bases and J 8 bases, leaving 7 bases between the germline ends. The CDR3 runs to 12 residues.

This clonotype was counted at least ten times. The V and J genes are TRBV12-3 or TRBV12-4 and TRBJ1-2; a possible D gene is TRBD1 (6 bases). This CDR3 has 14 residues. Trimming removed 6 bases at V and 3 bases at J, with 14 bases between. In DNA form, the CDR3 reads TGTGCCAGCAGAGATAGGGGGAGAGACTATGGCTACACCTTC. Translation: CASRDRGRDYGYTF.

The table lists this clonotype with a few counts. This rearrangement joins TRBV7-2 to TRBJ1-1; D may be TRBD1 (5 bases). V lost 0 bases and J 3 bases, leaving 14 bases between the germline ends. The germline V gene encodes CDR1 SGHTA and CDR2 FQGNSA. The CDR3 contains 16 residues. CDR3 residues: CASSLAGSGVYTEAFF. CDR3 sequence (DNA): TGTGCCAGCAGCTTAGCTGGGTCGGGGGTATACACTGAAGCTTTCTTT.

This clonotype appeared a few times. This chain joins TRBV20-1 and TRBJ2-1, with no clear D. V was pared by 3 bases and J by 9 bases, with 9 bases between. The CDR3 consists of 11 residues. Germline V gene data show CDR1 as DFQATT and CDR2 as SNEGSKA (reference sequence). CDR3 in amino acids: CSARYPIEQFF. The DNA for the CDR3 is TGCAGTGCTAGGTACCCCATTGAGCAGTTCTTC.